This T cell receptor (beta chain) emerged from a study of OX40 agonist ivuxolimab in advanced cancers. Measured with immunoSEQ multiplex PCR; TCRdb has only the in-frame clones, and not every one. The sample records about 49,000 clones, just under 95% being singletons. The CDR3 runs 13 residues. V lost 4 bases and J 9 bases, leaving 13 bases between the germline ends. The germline gives CDR1 SGHAT, CDR2 FQDESV (reference sequence). The sample was CD4+ or CD8+ T cells sorted from blood, taken in a trial of the OX40 agonist ivuxolimab. The TCR was taken from an adult with an advanced solid tumor such as melanoma, head and neck, liver or kidney cancer. This chain connects TRBV11-1 to TRBJ2-1; D unresolved. Here the CDR3 DNA reads TGTGCCAGCAGCTCCTATGGTCCGGGTGAGCAGTTCTTC. Translated, it gives CASSSYGPGEQFF.